The rows below give T cell receptor beta chains drawn from one sample of a study of CD8 T cells in ankylosing spondylitis. TCRdb re-derived calls from the 5' RACE reads in MiXCR, one entry per CDR3 protein. In the table there are hundreds of thousands of distinct CDR3 sequences, about 25% of which are singletons. The specimen was blood, either unsorted or a sorted T cell fraction (not recorded which). The origin of the receptors is a male donor with ankylosing spondylitis. Both conserved end residues are part of each CDR3. A D gene is named only where the DNA matches it firmly.

j_call: TRBJ1-5; v_call: TRBV24-1; d_call: TRBD1; cdr3_aa: CATSDRGQDYQPQHF
j_call: TRBJ2-2; v_call: TRBV5-1; d_call: NA; cdr3_aa: CASSWNRENTGELFF
j_call: TRBJ2-6; v_call: TRBV11-2; d_call: NA; cdr3_aa: CASSLRTPFNSGANVLTF
j_call: TRBJ2-4; v_call: TRBV3-1; d_call: TRBD1; cdr3_aa: CASSLKRDRVSYF
j_call: TRBJ2-7; v_call: TRBV5-1; d_call: TRBD2; cdr3_aa: CASSLGAGDDEQYF
j_call: TRBJ2-4; v_call: TRBV27; d_call: NA; cdr3_aa: CASSLQGQNIQYF
j_call: TRBJ1-2; v_call: TRBV5-1; d_call: NA; cdr3_aa: CASSAPGDGYTF
j_call: TRBJ2-1; v_call: TRBV3-1; d_call: TRBD2; cdr3_aa: CASSQDGGSPYNEQFF
j_call: TRBJ2-5; v_call: TRBV28; d_call: NA; cdr3_aa: CASSTSRAFARETQYF
j_call: TRBJ2-1; v_call: TRBV5-1; d_call: TRBD2; cdr3_aa: CASSLESGGRYWFF
j_call: TRBJ2-5; v_call: TRBV15; d_call: TRBD1; cdr3_aa: CATSTPDRKAETQYF
j_call: TRBJ2-1; v_call: TRBV7-2; d_call: TRBD1; cdr3_aa: CASITGQGSYNEQFF
j_call: TRBJ1-1; v_call: TRBV4-1; d_call: NA; cdr3_aa: CASSRGRTEMNTEAFF
j_call: TRBJ2-1; v_call: TRBV11-2; d_call: NA; cdr3_aa: CASSLRRGRVNEQFF
j_call: TRBJ2-1; v_call: TRBV20-1; d_call: TRBD2; cdr3_aa: CSARDPRTSGRARQFF
j_call: TRBJ1-4; v_call: TRBV20-1; d_call: TRBD1; cdr3_aa: CSARPQGATNEKLFF
j_call: TRBJ2-3; v_call: TRBV20-1; d_call: TRBD1; cdr3_aa: CSARDPGQGARDTQYF
j_call: TRBJ2-5; v_call: TRBV24-1; d_call: TRBD1; cdr3_aa: CATSDLGTVETQYF
j_call: TRBJ2-1; v_call: TRBV4-2; d_call: NA; cdr3_aa: CASSTQGDSTYNEQFF
j_call: TRBJ2-5; v_call: TRBV20-1; d_call: NA; cdr3_aa: CSASAGSETQYF
j_call: TRBJ2-7; v_call: TRBV7-2; d_call: TRBD2; cdr3_aa: CASSKAGGHEQYF
j_call: TRBJ1-1; v_call: TRBV6-1; d_call: NA; cdr3_aa: CASISPGNTEAFF
j_call: TRBJ1-1; v_call: TRBV5-1; d_call: NA; cdr3_aa: CASSLDRPGTEAFF
j_call: TRBJ2-5; v_call: TRBV11-3; d_call: NA; cdr3_aa: CASSTGSQETQYF
j_call: TRBJ1-3; v_call: TRBV2; d_call: NA; cdr3_aa: CASSEALRGNTIYF
j_call: TRBJ2-1; v_call: TRBV5-1; d_call: NA; cdr3_aa: CASSSNPSSYNEQFF
j_call: TRBJ2-2; v_call: TRBV10-3; d_call: TRBD1; cdr3_aa: CAISTGGDTGELFF
j_call: TRBJ2-5; v_call: TRBV30; d_call: TRBD2; cdr3_aa: CAWSFGRAQETQYF
j_call: TRBJ2-4; v_call: TRBV5-1; d_call: NA; cdr3_aa: CASSLGPKVGIQYF
j_call: TRBJ2-1; v_call: TRBV5-1; d_call: TRBD2; cdr3_aa: CASSLARASGKNEQFF
j_call: TRBJ2-1; v_call: TRBV7-2; d_call: TRBD1; cdr3_aa: CASSFYTGGYNEQFF
j_call: TRBJ1-3; v_call: TRBV20-1; d_call: NA; cdr3_aa: CSAGNRGLGNTIYF
j_call: TRBJ2-1; v_call: TRBV10-3; d_call: TRBD2; cdr3_aa: CAISEGWVAGGYNEQFF
j_call: TRBJ2-5; v_call: TRBV29-1; d_call: NA; cdr3_aa: CSVVRVAAQETQYF
j_call: TRBJ2-2; v_call: TRBV12-3/TRBV12-4; d_call: TRBD1; cdr3_aa: CASTWGTETGELFF
j_call: TRBJ2-1; v_call: TRBV6-1; d_call: NA; cdr3_aa: CASESIWGPEQFF
j_call: TRBJ2-2; v_call: TRBV7-9; d_call: TRBD2; cdr3_aa: CASRPVGLATGELFF
j_call: TRBJ1-2; v_call: TRBV20-1; d_call: NA; cdr3_aa: CSARAELGQLYGYTF
j_call: TRBJ2-3; v_call: TRBV29-1; d_call: NA; cdr3_aa: CSVGQRFTDTQYF
j_call: TRBJ2-3; v_call: TRBV20-1; d_call: TRBD1; cdr3_aa: CSAVSGTGAPDTQYF
j_call: TRBJ2-3; v_call: TRBV20-1; d_call: NA; cdr3_aa: CSATDETDTQYF
j_call: TRBJ2-7; v_call: TRBV30; d_call: TRBD1; cdr3_aa: CAWSNRDRGTYEQYF